These 6 T cell receptor beta chains originate from one sample sequenced in a study of T cells in localized non-small cell lung cancer. Method: immunoSEQ multiplex PCR; TCRdb's copy keeps in-frame clones and lacks some. The data show under 100,000 clones, with 88% seen just once and around 20% held by the top ten. Sequencing used peripheral blood, obtained before any cancer treatment. These receptors came from a woman between 40 and 69 years old with stage I squamous cell lung carcinoma.

This clone was found a few times. The gene calls are TRBV6-5 and TRBJ1-6, with D maybe TRBD1 (6 bases). This CDR3 spans 13 amino acids. The ends were cut back, 6 bases at V and 7 bases at J, with 10 bases in the middle. Per the germline V gene, CDR1 is MNHEY and CDR2 is SVGAGI. CDR3 DNA sequence: TGTGCCAGCAGGAAGGGGGGGAATTCACCCCTCCACTTT. Translation: CASRKGGNSPLHF.

V usage is TRBV11-2 and J usage is TRBJ2-3; 7 bases are shared with TRBD2. This CDR3 has 18 residues. In germline, CDR1 is SGHAT, CDR2 FQNNGV. V lost 0 bases and J lost 0; bases outside the gene matches: 9. The CDR3 spells CASSLEPSGASSTDTQYF. The CDR3 nucleotides are TGTGCCAGCAGCTTAGAACCTAGCGGCGCCTCTAGCACAGATACGCAGTATTTT.

The V and J genes are TRBV7-2 and TRBJ2-3; TRBD1 matches 8 bases. The germline gives CDR1 SGHTA, CDR2 FQGNSA. The CDR3 has 18 amino acids. The J segment lost 1 base and the V segment lost 1 base, leaving 10 bases of the junction unmatched. The CDR3 DNA follows: TGTGCCAGCAGCTTAGGGGCAGGGGGCGCGACGGGCACAGATACGCAGTATTTT. Residues: CASSLGAGGATGTDTQYF.

The chain combines TRBV12-5 with TRBJ1-6, with 7 bases fitting TRBD1. The V gene's germline CDR1 is LGHNT and CDR2 FRNRAP. Trimming took 3 bases from V and 4 from J; bases not matched to a gene: 3. This CDR3 contains 15 residues. CDR3: CASGLSQGYNSPLHF. Here the CDR3 DNA reads TGTGCTAGTGGTTTATCACAGGGGTATAATTCACCCCTCCACTTT.

The J gene is TRBJ1-1, the V gene TRBV11-2; D unresolved. Looked up from germline, CDR1 is SGHAT and CDR2 is FQNNGV. The CDR3 loop spans 13 amino acids. V was shortened by 0 bases and J by 5 bases, with 7 bases between the two germline ends. The CDR3 DNA reads as TGTGCCAGCAGCTTAGATCCCAGTACTGAAGCTTTCTTT. This codes for CASSLDPSTEAFF. Full variable domain (missing parts from reference TRBV11-2 and TRBJ1-1): EAGVAQSPRYKIIEKRQSVAFWCNPISGHATLYWYQQILGQGPKLLIQFQNNGVVDDSQLPKDRFSAERLKGVDSTLKIQPAKLEDSAVYLCASSLDPSTEAFFGQGTRLTVV.

This rearrangement joins TRBV6-6 to TRBJ2-3; D unresolved. The CDR3 loop spans 16 amino acids. Trimming took off 4 bases at V and 1 base at J, with 15 bases between the two ends. Germline V gene data show CDR1 as MNHNY and CDR2 as SVGAGI (reference sequence). The CDR3 DNA sequence: TGTGCCAGCAGTTCCAAAAATTCGAGCGGCACAGATACGCAGTATTTT. As protein: CASSSKNSSGTDTQYF.